Detailed here is one TCR beta chain. Antigen specificity is unknown. The sample originates from a study of T cell responses to AZD1222 COVID-19 vaccine. Pooled in the analysis were second doses at about 4 or about 12 weeks. Findings and limits, study-wide: Spike-specific TCR breadth and depth were elevated following two AZD1222 doses. Variant regions that are unmutated are reportedly the target of nearly half of spike-specific TCRs.

Trimming stripped 1 base from V and 3 bases from J, with 11 bases between. CDR3 length: 14 residues. The V gene's germline CDR1 is SGHRS and CDR2 YFSETQ. Assay used: immunoSEQ multiplex PCR; TCRdb lists only in-frame clones, some missing. The data contain about 82,000 clones, roughly four fifths of them singletons. V is TRBV5-1 and J is TRBJ2-7; D is perhaps TRBD1 (5 bases). The input for sequencing was peripheral blood, taken 28 days after the second AZD1222 dose. This clonotype originated in an adult who received the AZD1222 COVID-19 vaccine. The CDR3 sequence: CASSLTGDVYEQYF. CDR3 coding DNA: TGCGCCAGCAGCTTGACAGGAGACGTCTACGAGCAGTACTTC.